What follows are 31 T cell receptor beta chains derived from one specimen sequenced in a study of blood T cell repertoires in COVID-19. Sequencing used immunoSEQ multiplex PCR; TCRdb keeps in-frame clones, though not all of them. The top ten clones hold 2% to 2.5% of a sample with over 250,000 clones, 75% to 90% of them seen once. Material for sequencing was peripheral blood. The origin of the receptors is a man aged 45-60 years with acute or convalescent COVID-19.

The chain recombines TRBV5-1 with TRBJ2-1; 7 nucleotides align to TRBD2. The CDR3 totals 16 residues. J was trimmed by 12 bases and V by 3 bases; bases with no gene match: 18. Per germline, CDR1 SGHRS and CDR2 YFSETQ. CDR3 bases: TGCGCCAGCAGCTCAACCGGCGGGAGCCCGGTTGGGGGGCAGTTCTTC. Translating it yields CASSSTGGSPVGGQFF.

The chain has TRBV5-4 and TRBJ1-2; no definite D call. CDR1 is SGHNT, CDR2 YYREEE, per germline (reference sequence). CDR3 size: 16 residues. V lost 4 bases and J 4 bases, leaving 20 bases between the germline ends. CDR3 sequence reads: CASSIGSGRPSYGYTF. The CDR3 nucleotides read TGTGCCAGCAGCATAGGGTCCGGGAGGCCCTCCTATGGCTACACCTTC.

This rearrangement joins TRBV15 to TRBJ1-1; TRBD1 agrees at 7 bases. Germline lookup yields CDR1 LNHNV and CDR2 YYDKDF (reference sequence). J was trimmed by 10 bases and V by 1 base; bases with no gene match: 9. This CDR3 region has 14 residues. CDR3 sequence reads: CATSRGGRQGGAFF. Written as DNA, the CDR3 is TGTGCCACCAGCAGAGGCGGCCGACAGGGTGGAGCTTTCTTT.

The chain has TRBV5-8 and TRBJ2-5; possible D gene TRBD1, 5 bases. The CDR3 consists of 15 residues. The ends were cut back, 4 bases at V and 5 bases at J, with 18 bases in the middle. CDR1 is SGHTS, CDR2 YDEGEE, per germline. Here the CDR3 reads CASSPPRSGSETQYF. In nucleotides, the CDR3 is TGTGCCAGCAGCCCTCCCAGGTCAGGGTCGGAGACCCAGTACTTC. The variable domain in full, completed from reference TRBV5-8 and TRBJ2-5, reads EAGVTQSPTHLIKTRGQQATLRCSPISGHTSVYWYQQALGLGLQFLLWYDEGEERNRGNFPPRFSGRQFPNYSSELNVNALELEDSALYLCASSPPRSGSETQYFGPGTRLLVL.

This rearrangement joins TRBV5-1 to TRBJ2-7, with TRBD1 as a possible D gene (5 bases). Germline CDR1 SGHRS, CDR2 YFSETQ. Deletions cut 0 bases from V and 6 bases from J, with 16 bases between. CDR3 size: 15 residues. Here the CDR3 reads CASSLEGPGIGEQYF. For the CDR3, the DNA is TGCGCCAGCAGCTTGGAGGGCCCAGGGATCGGCGAGCAGTACTTC.

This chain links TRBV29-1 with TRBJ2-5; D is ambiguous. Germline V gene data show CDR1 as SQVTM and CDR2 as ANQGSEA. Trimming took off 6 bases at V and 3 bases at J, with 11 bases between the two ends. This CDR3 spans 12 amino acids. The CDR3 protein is CSVPLAEETQYF. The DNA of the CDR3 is TGCAGCGTGCCCTTAGCTGAAGAGACCCAGTACTTC.

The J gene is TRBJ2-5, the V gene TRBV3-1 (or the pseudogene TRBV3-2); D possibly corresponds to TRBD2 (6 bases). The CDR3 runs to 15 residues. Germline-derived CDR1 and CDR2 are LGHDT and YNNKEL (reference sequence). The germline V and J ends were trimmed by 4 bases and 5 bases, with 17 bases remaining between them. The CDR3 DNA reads TGTGCCAGCAGCCCCACCCCCGCGGGATTCGAGACCCAGTACTTC. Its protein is CASSPTPAGFETQYF.

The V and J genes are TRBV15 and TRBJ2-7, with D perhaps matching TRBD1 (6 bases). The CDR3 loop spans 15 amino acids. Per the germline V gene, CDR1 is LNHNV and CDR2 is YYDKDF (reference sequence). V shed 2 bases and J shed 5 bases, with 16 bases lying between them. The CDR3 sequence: CATSRPGHSTNEQYF. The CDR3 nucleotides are TGTGCCACCAGCAGACCGGGACACAGTACAAACGAGCAGTACTTC.

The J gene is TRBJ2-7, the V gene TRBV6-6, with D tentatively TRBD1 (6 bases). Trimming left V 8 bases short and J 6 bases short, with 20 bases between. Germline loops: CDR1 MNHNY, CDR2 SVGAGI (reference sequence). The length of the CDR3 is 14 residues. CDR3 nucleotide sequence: TGTGCCAGCGAAATCACAGGGAGAGGAGGCGAGCAGTACTTC. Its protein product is CASEITGRGGEQYF.

The DNA for the CDR3 is TGTGCCAGCCCACCACCGGGAAAAGCAGATACGCAGTATTTT. Amino acids: CASPPPGKADTQYF. The rearrangement uses TRBV19 and TRBJ2-3, with D possibly matching TRBD2 (5 bases). Germline-derived CDR1 and CDR2 are LNHDA and SQIVND (reference sequence). This CDR3 region has 14 residues. Trimming removed 9 bases from V and 4 bases from J, with 17 bases in between. The full variable domain, its missing parts supplied by reference TRBV19 and TRBJ2-3, is DGGITQSPKYLFRKEGQNVTLSCEQNLNHDAMYWYRQDPGQGLRLIYYSQIVNDFQKGDIAEGYSVSREKKESFPLTVTSAQKNPTAFYLCASPPPGKADTQYFGPGTRLTVL.

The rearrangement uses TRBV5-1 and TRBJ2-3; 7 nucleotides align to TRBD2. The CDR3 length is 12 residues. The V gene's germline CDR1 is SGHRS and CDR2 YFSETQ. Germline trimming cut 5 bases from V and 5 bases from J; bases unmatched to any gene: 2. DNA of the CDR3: TGCGCCAGCAGTCCTAGCGGAGATACGCAGTATTTT. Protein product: CASSPSGDTQYF.

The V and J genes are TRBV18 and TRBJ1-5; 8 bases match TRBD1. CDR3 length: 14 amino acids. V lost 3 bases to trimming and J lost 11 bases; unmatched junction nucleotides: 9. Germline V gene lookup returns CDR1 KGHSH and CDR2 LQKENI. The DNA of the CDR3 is TGTGCCAGCTCACCGGGGACAGGTAGATATTCCCAGCATTTT. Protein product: CASSPGTGRYSQHF.

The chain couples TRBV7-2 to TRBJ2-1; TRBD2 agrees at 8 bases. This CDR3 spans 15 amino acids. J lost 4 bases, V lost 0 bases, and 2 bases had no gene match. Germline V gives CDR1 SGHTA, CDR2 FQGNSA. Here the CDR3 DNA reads TGTGCCAGCAGCTTAGCTAGCGGGGAGTACAATGAGCAGTTCTTC. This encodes CASSLASGEYNEQFF.

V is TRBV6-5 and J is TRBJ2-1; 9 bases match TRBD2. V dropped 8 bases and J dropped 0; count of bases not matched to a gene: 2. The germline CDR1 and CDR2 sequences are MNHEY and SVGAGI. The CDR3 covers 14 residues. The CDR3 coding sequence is TGTGCCAGCCGACTAGCGGTCTCCTACAATGAGCAGTTCTTC. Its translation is CASRLAVSYNEQFF.

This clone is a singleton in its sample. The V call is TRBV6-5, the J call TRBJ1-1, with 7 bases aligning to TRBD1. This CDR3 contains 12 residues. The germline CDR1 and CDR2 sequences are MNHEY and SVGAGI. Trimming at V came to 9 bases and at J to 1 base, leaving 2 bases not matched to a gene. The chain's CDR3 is CASSGGNTEAFF. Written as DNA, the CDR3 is TGTGCCAGTTCAGGGGGGAACACTGAAGCTTTCTTT.

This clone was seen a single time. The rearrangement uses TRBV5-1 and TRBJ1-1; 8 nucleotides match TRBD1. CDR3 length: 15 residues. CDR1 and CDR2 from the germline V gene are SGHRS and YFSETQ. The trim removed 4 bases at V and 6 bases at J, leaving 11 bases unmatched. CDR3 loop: CASSPRGGQESEAFF. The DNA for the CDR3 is TGCGCCAGCAGCCCACGAGGGGGACAGGAGTCTGAAGCTTTCTTT. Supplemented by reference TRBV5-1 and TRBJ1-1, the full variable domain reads KAGVTQTPRYLIKTRGQQVTLSCSPISGHRSVSWYQQTPGQGLQFLFEYFSETQRNKGNFPGRFSGRQFSNSRSEMNVSTLELGDSALYLCASSPRGGQESEAFFGQGTRLTVV.

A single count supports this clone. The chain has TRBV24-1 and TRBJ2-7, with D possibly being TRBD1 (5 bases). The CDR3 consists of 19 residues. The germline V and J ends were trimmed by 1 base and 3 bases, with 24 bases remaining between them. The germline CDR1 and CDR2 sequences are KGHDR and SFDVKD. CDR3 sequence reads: CATSDFVSVGQGRHYEQYF. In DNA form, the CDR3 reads TGTGCCACCAGTGATTTCGTTAGTGTGGGGCAGGGCAGACACTACGAGCAGTACTTC.

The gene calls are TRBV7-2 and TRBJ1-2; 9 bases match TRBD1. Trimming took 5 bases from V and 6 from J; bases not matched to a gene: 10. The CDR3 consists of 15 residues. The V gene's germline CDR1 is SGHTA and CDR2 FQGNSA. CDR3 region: CASSPRTGANHGYTF. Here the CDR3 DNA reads TGTGCCAGCAGCCCAAGGACAGGGGCGAACCATGGCTACACCTTC.

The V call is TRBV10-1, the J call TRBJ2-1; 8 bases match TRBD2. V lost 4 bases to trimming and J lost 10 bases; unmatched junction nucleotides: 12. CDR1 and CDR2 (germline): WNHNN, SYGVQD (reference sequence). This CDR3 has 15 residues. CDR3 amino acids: CASSGLRGGLEEQFF. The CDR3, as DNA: TGCGCCAGCAGTGGTCTACGGGGGGGCCTAGAGGAGCAGTTCTTC.

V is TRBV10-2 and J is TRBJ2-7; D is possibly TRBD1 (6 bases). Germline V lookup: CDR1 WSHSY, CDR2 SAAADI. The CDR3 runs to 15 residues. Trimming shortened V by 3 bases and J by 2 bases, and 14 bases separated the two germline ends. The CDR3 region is CASSEFGNRAYEQYF. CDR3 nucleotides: TGCGCCAGCAGTGAATTTGGGAACAGGGCCTACGAGCAGTACTTC.

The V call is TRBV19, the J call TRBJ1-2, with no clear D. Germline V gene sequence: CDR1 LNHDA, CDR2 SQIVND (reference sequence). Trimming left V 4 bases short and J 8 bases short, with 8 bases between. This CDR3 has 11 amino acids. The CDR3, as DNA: TGTGCCAGTAGTAGGGGAGTCGGCTACACCTTC. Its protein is CASSRGVGYTF.

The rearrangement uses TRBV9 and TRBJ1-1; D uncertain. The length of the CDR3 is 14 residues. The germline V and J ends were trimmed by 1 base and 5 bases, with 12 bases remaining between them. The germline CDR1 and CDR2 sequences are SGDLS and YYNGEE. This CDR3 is CASSVQVQGTEAFF. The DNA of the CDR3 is TGTGCCAGCAGCGTACAGGTACAAGGAACTGAAGCTTTCTTT.

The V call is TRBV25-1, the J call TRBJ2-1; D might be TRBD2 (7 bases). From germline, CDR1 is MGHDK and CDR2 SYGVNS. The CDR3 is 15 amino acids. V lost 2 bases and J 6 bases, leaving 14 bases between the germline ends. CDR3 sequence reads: CASSEGGGYLNEQFF. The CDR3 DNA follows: TGTGCCAGCAGTGAAGGCGGGGGCTACCTCAATGAGCAGTTCTTC.

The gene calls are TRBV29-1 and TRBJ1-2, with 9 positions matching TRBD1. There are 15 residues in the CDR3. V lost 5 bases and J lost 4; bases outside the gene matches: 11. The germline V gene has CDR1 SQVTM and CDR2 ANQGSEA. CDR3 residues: CSVPRGGDRVYGYTF. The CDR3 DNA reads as TGCAGCGTTCCCCGGGGTGGGGACAGGGTCTATGGCTACACCTTC.

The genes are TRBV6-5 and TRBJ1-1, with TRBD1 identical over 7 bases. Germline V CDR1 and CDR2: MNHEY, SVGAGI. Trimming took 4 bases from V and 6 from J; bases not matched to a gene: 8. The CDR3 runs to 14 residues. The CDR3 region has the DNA TGTGCCAGCAGTTCACTGACAGGGTCGGCTGAAGCTTTCTTT. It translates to CASSSLTGSAEAFF.

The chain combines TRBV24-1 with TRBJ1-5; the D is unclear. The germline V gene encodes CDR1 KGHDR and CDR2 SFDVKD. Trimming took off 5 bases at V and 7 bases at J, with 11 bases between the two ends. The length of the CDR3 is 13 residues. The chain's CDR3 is CATSAGARQPQHF. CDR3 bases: TGTGCCACCAGTGCTGGAGCGAGGCAGCCCCAGCATTTT.

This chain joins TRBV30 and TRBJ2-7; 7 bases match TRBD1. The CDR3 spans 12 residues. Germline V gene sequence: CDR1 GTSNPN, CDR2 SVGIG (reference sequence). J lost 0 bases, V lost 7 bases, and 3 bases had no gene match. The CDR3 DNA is TGTGCCTCGGACAGGTCCTCCTACGAGCAGTACTTC. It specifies CASDRSSYEQYF.

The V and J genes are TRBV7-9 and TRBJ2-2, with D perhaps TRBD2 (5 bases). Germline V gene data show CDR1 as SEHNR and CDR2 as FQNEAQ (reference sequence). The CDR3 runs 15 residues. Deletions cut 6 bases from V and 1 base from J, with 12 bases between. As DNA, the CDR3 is TGTGCCAGCAGGGGAGCGACGGGGAACACCGGGGAGCTGTTTTTT. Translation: CASRGATGNTGELFF.

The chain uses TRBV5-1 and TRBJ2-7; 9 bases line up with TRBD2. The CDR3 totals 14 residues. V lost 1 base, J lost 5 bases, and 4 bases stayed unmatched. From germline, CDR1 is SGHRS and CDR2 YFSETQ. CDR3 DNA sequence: TGCGCCAGCAGCTTGCTTGCTAGCGGGGACGAGCAGTACTTC. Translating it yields CASSLLASGDEQYF.

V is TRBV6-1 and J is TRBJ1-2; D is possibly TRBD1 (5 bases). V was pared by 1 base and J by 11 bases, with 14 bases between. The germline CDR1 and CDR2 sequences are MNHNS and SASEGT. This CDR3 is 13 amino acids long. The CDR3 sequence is CASSEVTGGRYTF. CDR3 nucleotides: TGTGCCAGCAGTGAAGTAACAGGCGGCAGATACACCTTC.

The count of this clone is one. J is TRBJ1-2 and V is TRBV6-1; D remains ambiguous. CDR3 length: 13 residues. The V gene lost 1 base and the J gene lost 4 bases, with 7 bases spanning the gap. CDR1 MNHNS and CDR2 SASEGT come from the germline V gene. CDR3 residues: CASSEGPPYGYTF. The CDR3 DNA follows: TGTGCCAGCAGTGAAGGGCCCCCCTATGGCTACACCTTC.